This T cell receptor beta chain was obtained from a study of cytomegalovirus exposure and HLA in healthy donors. Across the study: Earlier, roughly 180 million T cells were analyzed, and around 100 million unique TCR beta sequences were found among them.

Study-wide results and caveats: Cytomegalovirus association was listed for 164 TCR beta chains. In a later analysis, TCR beta V- and J-gene trimming showed a link to a missense DCLRE1C variant.

This CDR3 spans 13 amino acids. Trimming pared 5 bases from V and 4 bases from J, leaving 9 bases between. CDR1 is SGHNT and CDR2 is YENEEA in the germline V gene. To note about this clone: Its target is unknown.

A multiplex PCR was run with 60 Vbeta primers and 13 Jbeta primers. Measured with immunoSEQ multiplex PCR; TCRdb has only the in-frame clones, and not every one. Here the sample spans about 160,000 clones, approximately 80% being singletons. The chain is built from TRBV11-3 and TRBJ2-4; D is uncertain. Material for sequencing was PBMCs. This sequence originates from a male donor in good health and CMV-seropositive. The chain's CDR3 is CASSPDEKNIQYF. The CDR3 DNA sequence: TGTGCCAGCAGCCCCGATGAGAAAAACATTCAGTACTTC.